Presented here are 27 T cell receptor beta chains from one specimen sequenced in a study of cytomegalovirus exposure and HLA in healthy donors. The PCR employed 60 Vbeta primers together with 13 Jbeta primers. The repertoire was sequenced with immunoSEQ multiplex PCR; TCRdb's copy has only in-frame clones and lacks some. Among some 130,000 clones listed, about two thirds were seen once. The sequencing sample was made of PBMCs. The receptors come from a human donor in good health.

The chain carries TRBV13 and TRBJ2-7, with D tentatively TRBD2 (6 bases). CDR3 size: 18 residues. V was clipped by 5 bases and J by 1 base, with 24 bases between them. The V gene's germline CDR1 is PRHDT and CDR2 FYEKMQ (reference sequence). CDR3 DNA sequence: TGTGCCAGCAGCCCCGTGGCGGGGCTCCGGGGTCGATCCTACGAGCAGTACTTC. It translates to CASSPVAGLRGRSYEQYF.

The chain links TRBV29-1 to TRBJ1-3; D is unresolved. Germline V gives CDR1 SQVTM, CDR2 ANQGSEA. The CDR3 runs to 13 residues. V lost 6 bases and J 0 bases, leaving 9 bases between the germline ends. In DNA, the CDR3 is TGCAGCGTCAATCGAGTCTCTGGAAACACCATATATTTT. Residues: CSVNRVSGNTIYF.

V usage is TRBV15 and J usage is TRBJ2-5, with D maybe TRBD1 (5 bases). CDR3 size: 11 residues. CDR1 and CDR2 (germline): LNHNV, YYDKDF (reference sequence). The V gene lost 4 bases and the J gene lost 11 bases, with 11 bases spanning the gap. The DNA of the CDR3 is TGTGCCACCAGCATACGACAGCTACAGTACTTC. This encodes CATSIRQLQYF.

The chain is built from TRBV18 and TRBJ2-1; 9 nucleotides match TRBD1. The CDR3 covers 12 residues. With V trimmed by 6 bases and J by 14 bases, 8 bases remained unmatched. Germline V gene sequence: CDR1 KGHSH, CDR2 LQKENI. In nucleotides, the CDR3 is TGTGCCAGCTCTACCGGACAGGGGTCGAAGTTCTTC. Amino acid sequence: CASSTGQGSKFF.

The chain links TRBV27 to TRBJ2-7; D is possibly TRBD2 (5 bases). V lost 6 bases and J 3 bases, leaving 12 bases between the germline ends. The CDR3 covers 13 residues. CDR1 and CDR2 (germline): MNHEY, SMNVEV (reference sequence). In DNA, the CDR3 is TGTGCCAGCAGGGGAGTTAACAGCTACGAGCAGTACTTC. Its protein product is CASRGVNSYEQYF.

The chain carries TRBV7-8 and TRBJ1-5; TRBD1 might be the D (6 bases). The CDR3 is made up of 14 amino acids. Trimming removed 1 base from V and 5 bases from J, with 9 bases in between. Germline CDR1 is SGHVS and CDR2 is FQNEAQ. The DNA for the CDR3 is TGTGCCAGCAGCTTAGGGGACACCGATCAGCCCCAGCATTTT. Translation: CASSLGDTDQPQHF.

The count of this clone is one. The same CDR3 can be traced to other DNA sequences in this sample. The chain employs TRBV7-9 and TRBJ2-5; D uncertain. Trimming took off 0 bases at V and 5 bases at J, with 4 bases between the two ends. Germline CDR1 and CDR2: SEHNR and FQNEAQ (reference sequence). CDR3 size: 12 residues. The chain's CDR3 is CASSLASETQYF. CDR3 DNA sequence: TGTGCCAGCAGCTTAGCCTCTGAGACCCAGTACTTC. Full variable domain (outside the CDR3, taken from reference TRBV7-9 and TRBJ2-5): DTGVSQNPRHKITKRGQNVTFRCDPISEHNRLYWYRQTLGQGPEFLTYFQNEAQLEKSRLLSDRFSAERPKGSFSTLEIQRTEQGDSAMYLCASSLASETQYFGPGTRLLVL.

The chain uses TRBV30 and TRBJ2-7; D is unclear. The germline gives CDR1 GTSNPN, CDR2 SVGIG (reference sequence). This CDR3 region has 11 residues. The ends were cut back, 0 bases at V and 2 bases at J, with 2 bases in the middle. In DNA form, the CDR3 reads TGTGCCTGGAGTGTTACCTACGAGCAGTACTTC. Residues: CAWSVTYEQYF.

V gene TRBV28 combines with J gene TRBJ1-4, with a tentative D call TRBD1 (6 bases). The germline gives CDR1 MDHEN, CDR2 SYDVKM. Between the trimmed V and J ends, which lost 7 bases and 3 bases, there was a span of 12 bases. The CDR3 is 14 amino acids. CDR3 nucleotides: TGTGCCAGCACATTGGGGGGGCCTAATGAAAAACTGTTTTTT. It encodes CASTLGGPNEKLFF.

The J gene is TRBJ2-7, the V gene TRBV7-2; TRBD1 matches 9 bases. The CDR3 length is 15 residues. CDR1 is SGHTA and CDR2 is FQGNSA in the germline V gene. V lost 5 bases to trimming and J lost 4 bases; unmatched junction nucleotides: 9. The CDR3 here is CASSNRDRVSYEQYF. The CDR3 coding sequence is TGTGCCAGCAGCAACCGGGACAGGGTCAGTTACGAGCAGTACTTC.

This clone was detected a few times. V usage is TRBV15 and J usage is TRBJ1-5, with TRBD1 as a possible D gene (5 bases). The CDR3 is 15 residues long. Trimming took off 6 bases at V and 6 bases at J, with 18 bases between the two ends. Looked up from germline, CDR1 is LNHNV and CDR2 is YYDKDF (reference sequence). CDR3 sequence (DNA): TGTGCCACCAGTTCCCCGACGGGGGTCGGTCAGCCCCAGCATTTT. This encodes CATSSPTGVGQPQHF.

The CDR3 DNA reads as TGCGCCAGCAGCTTGGGGGGCCCGGGCACTGAAGCTTTCTTT. This codes for CASSLGGPGTEAFF. The V call is TRBV5-1, the J call TRBJ1-1; possibly TRBD1 for D (5 bases). The germline gives CDR1 SGHRS, CDR2 YFSETQ. This CDR3 has 14 amino acids. Trimming took 0 bases from V and 4 from J, leaving 10 bases between them.

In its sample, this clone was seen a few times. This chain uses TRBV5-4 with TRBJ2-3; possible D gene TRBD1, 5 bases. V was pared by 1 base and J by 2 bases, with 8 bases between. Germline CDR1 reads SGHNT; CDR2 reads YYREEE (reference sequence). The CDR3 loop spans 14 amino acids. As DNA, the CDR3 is TGTGCCAGCAGCTTGACAGGAAACACAGATACGCAGTATTTT. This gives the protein CASSLTGNTDTQYF. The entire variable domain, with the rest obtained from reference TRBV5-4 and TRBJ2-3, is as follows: ETGVTQSPTHLIKTRGQQVTLRCSSQSGHNTVSWYQQALGQGPQFIFQYYREEENGRGNFPPRFSGLQFPNYSSELNVNALELDDSALYLCASSLTGNTDTQYFGPGTRLTVL.

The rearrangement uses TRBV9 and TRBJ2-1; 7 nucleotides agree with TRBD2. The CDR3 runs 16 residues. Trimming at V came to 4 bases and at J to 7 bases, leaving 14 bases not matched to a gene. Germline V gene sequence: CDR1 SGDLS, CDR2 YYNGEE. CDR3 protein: CASSFPRGTSVNEQFF. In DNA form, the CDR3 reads TGTGCCAGCAGCTTCCCTCGGGGTACTAGCGTAAATGAGCAGTTCTTC.

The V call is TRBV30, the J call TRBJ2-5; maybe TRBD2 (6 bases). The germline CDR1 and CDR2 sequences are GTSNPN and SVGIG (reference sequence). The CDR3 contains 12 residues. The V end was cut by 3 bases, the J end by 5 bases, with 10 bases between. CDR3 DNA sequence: TGTGCCTGGAGGTTGGGGAGGGAGACCCAGTACTTC. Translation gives CAWRLGRETQYF.

CDR3 in amino acids: CASGGRGGGTYEQYF. CDR3 coding DNA: TGTGCCAGCGGTGGACGAGGGGGCGGGACCTACGAGCAGTACTTC. This chain links TRBV28 with TRBJ2-7; TRBD1 is a possible D gene (7 bases). Per the germline V gene, CDR1 is MDHEN and CDR2 is SYDVKM. V shed 8 bases and J shed 2 bases, with 19 bases lying between them. The CDR3 contains 15 residues.

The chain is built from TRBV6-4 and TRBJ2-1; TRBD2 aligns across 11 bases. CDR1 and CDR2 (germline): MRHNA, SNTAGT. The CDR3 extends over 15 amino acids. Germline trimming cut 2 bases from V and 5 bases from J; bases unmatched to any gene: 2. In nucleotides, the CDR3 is TGTGCCAGCAGTGACGGGACTAGCGGAGACAATGAGCAGTTCTTC. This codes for CASSDGTSGDNEQFF.

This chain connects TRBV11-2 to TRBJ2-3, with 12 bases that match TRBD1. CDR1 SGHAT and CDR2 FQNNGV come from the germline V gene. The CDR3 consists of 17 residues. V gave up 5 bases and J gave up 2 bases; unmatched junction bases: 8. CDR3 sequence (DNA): TGTGCCAGCAGCGCGACCGGGACAGGGGGCCCCACAGATACGCAGTATTTT. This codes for CASSATGTGGPTDTQYF.

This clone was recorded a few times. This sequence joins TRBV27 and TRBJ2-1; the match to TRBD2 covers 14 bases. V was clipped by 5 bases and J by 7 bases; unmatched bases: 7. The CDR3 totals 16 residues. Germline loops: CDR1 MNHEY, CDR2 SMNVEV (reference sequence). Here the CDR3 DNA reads TGTGCCAGCAGTCACAAGGGACTAGCGGGAGTAAATGAGCAGTTCTTC. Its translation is CASSHKGLAGVNEQFF.

The CDR3 DNA reads TGTGCCAGCAGCTTCAGTGTTCAGAACTATGGCTACACCTTC. Protein sequence: CASSFSVQNYGYTF. The gene calls are TRBV6-5 and TRBJ1-2; D call uncertain. This CDR3 region has 14 residues. The germline gives CDR1 MNHEY, CDR2 SVGAGI. Trimming pared 6 bases from V and 2 bases from J, leaving 13 bases between.

The CDR3 sequence: CASSFTPQGVGVGTEAFF. The CDR3 nucleotides are TGTGCCAGCAGCTTCACCCCGCAGGGGGTAGGGGTCGGCACTGAAGCTTTCTTT. The chain carries TRBV5-5 and TRBJ1-1, with 7 positions matching TRBD1. Germline assignment: CDR1 SGHKS and CDR2 YYEKEE (reference sequence). This CDR3 contains 18 residues. With V trimmed by 2 bases and J by 4 bases, 17 bases remained unmatched.

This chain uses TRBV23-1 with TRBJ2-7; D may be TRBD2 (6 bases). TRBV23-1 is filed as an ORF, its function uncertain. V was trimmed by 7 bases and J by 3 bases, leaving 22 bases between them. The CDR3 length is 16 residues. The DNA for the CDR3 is TGCGCCAGCACCTCGTCCCTACAGGAGGGAAACTACGAGCAGTACTTC. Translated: CASTSSLQEGNYEQYF.

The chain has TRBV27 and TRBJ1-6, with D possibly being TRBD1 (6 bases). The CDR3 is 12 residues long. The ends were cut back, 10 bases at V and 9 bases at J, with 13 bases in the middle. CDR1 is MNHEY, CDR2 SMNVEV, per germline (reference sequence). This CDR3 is CATGRGFSPLHF. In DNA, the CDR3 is TGTGCCACGGGGAGGGGGTTTTCACCCCTCCACTTT.

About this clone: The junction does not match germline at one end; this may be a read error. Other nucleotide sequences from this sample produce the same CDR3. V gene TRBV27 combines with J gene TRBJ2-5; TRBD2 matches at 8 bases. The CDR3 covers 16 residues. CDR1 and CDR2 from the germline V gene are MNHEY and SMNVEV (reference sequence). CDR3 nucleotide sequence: TGTGCCAGCAGTCCCTACTTGCGGGGGGTCCAAGAGACTCAGTACTTC. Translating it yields CASSPYLRGVQETQYF.

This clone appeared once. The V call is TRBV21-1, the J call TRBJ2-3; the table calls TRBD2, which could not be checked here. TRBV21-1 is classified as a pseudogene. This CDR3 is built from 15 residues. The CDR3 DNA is TGTGCCAGCAGCAAAGCGCGGCTAGCGAGAGATACGCAGTATTTT. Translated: CASSKARLARDTQYF.

CDR3 region: CASSFEFRSGTGTDTQYF. CDR3 nucleotide sequence: TGTGCCAGCAGTTTCGAGTTTCGGAGCGGGACAGGGACAGATACGCAGTATTTT. The genes are TRBV27 and TRBJ2-3; TRBD1 matches at 9 bases. This CDR3 region has 18 residues. CDR1 MNHEY and CDR2 SMNVEV come from the germline V gene (reference sequence). After removal of 3 bases from V and 3 bases from J, the junction contained 13 bases not matched to a gene.

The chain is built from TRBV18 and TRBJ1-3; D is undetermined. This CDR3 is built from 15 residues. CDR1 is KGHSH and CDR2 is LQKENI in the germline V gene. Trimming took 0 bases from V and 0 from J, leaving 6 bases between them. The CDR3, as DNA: TGTGCCAGCTCACCACCTGGCCTCTCTGGAAACACCATATATTTT. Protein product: CASSPPGLSGNTIYF.